Below, 3 T cell receptor beta chains from the same sample are listed, as sequenced in a study of control samples from healthy donors and cancer patients. The assay was immunoSEQ multiplex PCR, and TCRdb's table has in-frame clones only and misses some. The sample holds fewer than 200,000 clones; 95% to 96% are singletons and the top ten take 1%. Sequencing was done on a sample of blood. These receptors were collected from a woman aged 30 to 39 in good health.

V is TRBV28 and J is TRBJ2-5; no firm D call. CDR3 length: 14 amino acids. V was trimmed by 2 bases and J by 5 bases, leaving 12 bases between them. CDR1 MDHEN and CDR2 SYDVKM come from the germline V gene. This chain's CDR3 is CASSLQYQYETQYF. CDR3 bases: TGTGCCAGCAGTTTACAGTACCAATACGAGACCCAGTACTTC.

The J gene is TRBJ2-3, the V gene TRBV7-9, with 8 positions matching TRBD2. CDR1 is SEHNR, CDR2 FQNEAQ, per germline (reference sequence). The CDR3 has 14 residues. The CDR3 spells CSSAGGSITDTQYF. The CDR3 coding sequence is TGTTCCTCCGCGGGAGGATCTATCACAGATACGCAGTATTTT.

The chain links TRBV15 to TRBJ2-5; D may match TRBD1 or TRBD2 (6 bases each). Germline CDR1 LNHNV, CDR2 YYDKDF (reference sequence). The CDR3 sequence is 13 residues long. Trimming stripped 8 bases from V and 5 bases from J, with 15 bases between. The CDR3 sequence: CATRRRGVETQYF. For the CDR3, the DNA is TGTGCCACCCGGAGAAGGGGGGTGGAGACCCAGTACTTC.